The 19 T cell receptor beta chains below come from one sample, sequenced in a study of blood T cell repertoires in COVID-19. TCRdb keeps only in-frame clones here, not all; method: immunoSEQ multiplex PCR. The sample contains approximately 15,000 clones, 85% to 90% of which appear only once. Sequenced material: peripheral blood. These receptors were taken from a man in his forties or fifties with active COVID-19.

This clone came up once. The V gene is TRBV7-9, the J gene TRBJ1-5; tentatively, D is TRBD1 (6 bases). Trimming cost V 5 bases and J 0 bases, with 8 bases left between them. The CDR3 sequence is 14 residues long. The germline V gene encodes CDR1 SEHNR and CDR2 FQNEAQ (reference sequence). CDR3 amino acids: CASSGTHSNQPQHF. DNA of the CDR3: TGTGCCAGCAGCGGGACACATAGCAATCAGCCCCAGCATTTT.

This clone was observed a handful of times. The chain carries TRBV2 and TRBJ1-5; 9 nucleotides align to TRBD1. This CDR3 comprises 15 residues. CDR1 is SNHLY and CDR2 is FYNNEI in the germline V gene. V gave up 5 bases and J gave up 6 bases; unmatched junction bases: 8. CDR3 DNA sequence: TGTGCCAGCAGTTTTTTACAGGGGGCAGGTCAGCCCCAGCATTTT. Encoded protein: CASSFLQGAGQPQHF.

The V call is TRBV27, the J call TRBJ1-1; D ambiguous. The CDR3 is 14 residues long. CDR1 is MNHEY, CDR2 SMNVEV, per germline (reference sequence). The ends were cut back, 2 bases at V and 2 bases at J, with 9 bases in the middle. CDR3 in DNA: TGTGCCAGCAGTTTAGCGCAGCGTAACACTGAAGCTTTCTTT. It codes for CASSLAQRNTEAFF.

The gene calls are TRBV7-9 and TRBJ2-1; 11 bases line up with TRBD2. The germline gives CDR1 SEHNR, CDR2 FQNEAQ (reference sequence). The CDR3 loop spans 17 amino acids. V lost 1 base, J lost 8 bases, and 10 bases stayed unmatched. CDR3: CASSLGGLSGRADEQFF. The DNA for the CDR3 is TGTGCCAGCAGCTTAGGGGGACTTAGCGGGAGGGCCGATGAGCAGTTCTTC.

The chain combines TRBV4-3 with TRBJ2-7; 12 bases are a match to TRBD2. The CDR3 is 16 residues long. Per germline, CDR1 LGHNA and CDR2 YSLEER. V was clipped by 0 bases and J by 5 bases; unmatched bases: 5. Here the CDR3 reads CASSQDTSGRFDEQYF. The CDR3 bases are TGCGCCAGCAGCCAAGATACTAGCGGGAGGTTCGACGAGCAGTACTTC.

V gene TRBV7-2 combines with J gene TRBJ2-4, with D perhaps TRBD1 (6 bases). CDR1 and CDR2 from the germline V gene are SGHTA and FQGNSA. Trimming cost V 5 bases and J 6 bases, with 11 bases left between them. The CDR3 is 13 amino acids. DNA of the CDR3: TGTGCCAGCAGCCCCGGACAGAGAAACATTCAGTACTTC. Protein sequence: CASSPGQRNIQYF.

J is TRBJ2-5 and V is TRBV28, with TRBD1 identical over 8 bases. This CDR3 spans 15 amino acids. J lost 2 bases, V lost 4 bases, and 6 bases had no gene match. The V gene's germline CDR1 is MDHEN and CDR2 SYDVKM. The CDR3 DNA is TGTGCCAGCAGTTCACCGGGACAGGCACAAGAGACCCAGTACTTC. This gives the protein CASSSPGQAQETQYF.

The gene calls are TRBV30 and TRBJ2-6, with D maybe TRBD1 (6 bases). From germline, CDR1 is GTSNPN and CDR2 SVGIG (reference sequence). Trimming took off 3 bases at V and 0 bases at J, with 18 bases between the two ends. There are 18 residues in the CDR3. The CDR3 DNA follows: TGTGCCTGGAGAGAGAGGGACAAGAAGACCTCTGGGGCCAACGTCCTGACTTTC. It encodes CAWRERDKKTSGANVLTF.

V gene TRBV7-3 combines with J gene TRBJ2-2; 7 positions match TRBD2. The germline V gene has CDR1 SGHTA and CDR2 FQGTGA. The CDR3 contains 15 residues. J lost 6 bases, V lost 5 bases, and 9 bases had no gene match. CDR3 loop: CASSLKAGTAGELFF. CDR3 DNA sequence: TGTGCCAGCAGCCTCAAAGCGGGGACCGCCGGGGAGCTGTTTTTT.

The chain employs TRBV9 and TRBJ1-3, with D tentatively TRBD1 (6 bases). The CDR3 extends over 17 amino acids. Germline CDR1 is SGDLS and CDR2 is YYNGEE. The V end was cut by 2 bases, the J end by 0 bases, with 15 bases between. The CDR3 DNA follows: TGTGCCAGCAGCGTGTTAGACAGGCCCGACTCTGGAAACACCATATATTTT. Translating gives CASSVLDRPDSGNTIYF.

CDR3 residues: CASSFKGADTQYF. CDR3 coding DNA: TGTGCCAGCAGTTTTAAGGGGGCAGATACGCAGTATTTT. The J gene is TRBJ2-3, the V gene TRBV12-3 or TRBV12-4, with TRBD1 as a possible D gene (6 bases). This CDR3 region has 13 residues. The germline V and J ends were trimmed by 3 bases and 4 bases, with 8 bases remaining between them.

CDR3: CASSSGAERLTDTQYF. CDR3 DNA: TGTGCCAGCAGCTCTGGGGCCGAAAGACTCACAGATACGCAGTATTTT. The chain uses TRBV5-4 and TRBJ2-3, with a possible D match to TRBD1 (5 bases). CDR1 and CDR2 (germline): SGHNT, YYREEE (reference sequence). This CDR3 is 16 amino acids long. V lost 3 bases and J 2 bases, leaving 16 bases between the germline ends.

The chain joins TRBV4-3 to TRBJ1-2, with 7 positions matching TRBD1. V was pared by 1 base and J by 1 base, with 6 bases of the junction left unmatched. In germline, CDR1 is LGHNA, CDR2 YSLEER. This CDR3 comprises 16 residues. The DNA for the CDR3 is TGCGCCAGCAGCCAAGGATCAGGGGGAATTAACTATGGCTACACCTTC. Its translation: CASSQGSGGINYGYTF.

The rearrangement uses TRBV27 and TRBJ1-6; D is perhaps TRBD1 (5 bases). V lost 5 bases to trimming and J lost 7 bases, with 18 bases between them. The CDR3 sequence is 16 residues long. The V gene's germline CDR1 is MNHEY and CDR2 SMNVEV (reference sequence). For the CDR3, the DNA is TGTGCCAGCAGTCAATCGGGTGGAGGGGTGAATTCACCCCTCCACTTT. It encodes CASSQSGGGVNSPLHF.

The chain employs TRBV30 and TRBJ2-4; 8 nucleotides line up with TRBD2. Looked up from germline, CDR1 is GTSNPN and CDR2 is SVGIG (reference sequence). CDR3 length equals 11 residues. J lost 7 bases, V lost 5 bases, and 1 base had no gene match. The CDR3 nucleotides read TGTGCCTGGGGCGGGGGGAACATTCAGTACTTC. It translates to CAWGGGNIQYF.

V usage is TRBV6-5 and J usage is TRBJ2-1; D is uncertain. Trimming took 0 bases from V and 6 from J, leaving 15 bases between them. The CDR3 is 16 residues long. Germline values: CDR1 MNHEY, CDR2 SVGAGI. The DNA of the CDR3 is TGTGCCAGCAGTTACTCTTCGATAGCTCCAGTCAATGAGCAGTTCTTC. Translation: CASSYSSIAPVNEQFF.

The chain recombines TRBV13 with TRBJ1-5; the D gene is possibly TRBD1 (6 bases). The CDR3 loop spans 15 amino acids. The V end was cut by 5 bases, the J end by 1 base, with 12 bases between. CDR1 is PRHDT and CDR2 is FYEKMQ in the germline V gene (reference sequence). The DNA for the CDR3 is TGTGCCAGCAGCCGAGGGGGGGGGAGCAATCAGCCCCAGCATTTT. It translates to CASSRGGGSNQPQHF.

This clone was recorded a few times. The chain links TRBV2 to TRBJ1-2; TRBD1 agrees at 9 bases. CDR1 is SNHLY, CDR2 FYNNEI, per germline. Trimming cost V 8 bases and J 6 bases; bases outside gene matches: 10. The CDR3 has 14 residues. Here the CDR3 reads CASGGQGGGNGYTF. Here the CDR3 DNA reads TGTGCCAGCGGGGGACAGGGAGGAGGGAATGGCTACACCTTC.

CDR3 DNA sequence: TGTGCCAGCAGCATAAGGAGCTCCTACAATGAGCAGTTCTTC. This sequence encodes CASSIRSSYNEQFF. The rearrangement uses TRBV21-1 and TRBJ2-1; TRBD2 is the table's D call, not checked against the DNA. TRBV21-1 is noted as a pseudogene. The CDR3 is made up of 14 amino acids.